This TCR beta chain was recovered during a study of glioma-infiltrating T cells after dendritic cell vaccination. Whole-study findings and limits: Only a small number of patients had complete blood and tumor samples.

This clone was detected only once. The antigen is not known. Other DNA sequences in this specimen translate into the identical CDR3. This CDR3 is built from 16 residues. After removal of 3 bases from V and 7 bases from J, the junction contained 8 bases not matched to a gene. From germline, CDR1 is LNHDA and CDR2 SQIVND (reference sequence). Method: immunoSEQ multiplex PCR; TCRdb's copy keeps in-frame clones and lacks some. Counted here are about 21,000 clones, less than 85% occurring once; the ten biggest clones make up approximately 35%. All glioblastoma patients lacked an isocitrate dehydrogenase mutation. Blood PBMC samples: pre-vaccination, two weeks post third vaccination, and at tumor progression.

The sequenced sample was blood, obtained before dendritic cell vaccination. The chain uses TRBV19 and TRBJ2-1; 11 nucleotides agree with TRBD2. This sequence was found in a human donor with glioblastoma. The CDR3 protein is CASSILAGGPGNEQFF. CDR3 bases: TGTGCCAGTAGTATCTTAGCGGGAGGGCCTGGGAATGAGCAGTTCTTC.